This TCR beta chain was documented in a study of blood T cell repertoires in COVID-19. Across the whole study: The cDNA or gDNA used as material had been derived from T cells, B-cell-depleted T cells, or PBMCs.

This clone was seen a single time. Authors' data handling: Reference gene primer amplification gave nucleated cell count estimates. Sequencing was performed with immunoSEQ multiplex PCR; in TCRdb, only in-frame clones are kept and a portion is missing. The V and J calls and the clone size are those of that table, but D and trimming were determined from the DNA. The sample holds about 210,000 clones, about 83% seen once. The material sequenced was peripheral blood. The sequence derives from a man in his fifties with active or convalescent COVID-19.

CDR3 nucleotide sequence: TGTGCCTGGAGTGCCTCGGGACAGTCCTATGGCTACACCTTC. It is translated as CAWSASGQSYGYTF. J is TRBJ1-2 and V is TRBV30; 7 positions match TRBD1. CDR1 is GTSNPN, CDR2 SVGIG, per germline (reference sequence). The V and J ends lost 1 base and 4 bases, in that order; junction bases with no gene match: 6. The length of the CDR3 is 14 residues.